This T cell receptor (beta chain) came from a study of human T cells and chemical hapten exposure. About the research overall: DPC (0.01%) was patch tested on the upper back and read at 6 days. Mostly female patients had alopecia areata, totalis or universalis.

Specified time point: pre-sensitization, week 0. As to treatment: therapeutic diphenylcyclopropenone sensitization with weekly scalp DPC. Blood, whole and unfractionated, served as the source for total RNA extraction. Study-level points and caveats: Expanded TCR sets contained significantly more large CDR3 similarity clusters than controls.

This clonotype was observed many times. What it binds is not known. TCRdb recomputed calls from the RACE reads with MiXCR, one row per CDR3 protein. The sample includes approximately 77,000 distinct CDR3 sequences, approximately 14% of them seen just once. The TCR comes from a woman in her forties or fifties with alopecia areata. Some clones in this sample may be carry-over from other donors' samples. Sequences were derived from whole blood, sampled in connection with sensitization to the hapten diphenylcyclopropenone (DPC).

CDR3 protein: CASSIDRGRETQYF. In nucleotides, the CDR3 is TGTGCCAGCAGCATCGACAGGGGGCGAGAGACCCAGTACTTC. The gene calls are TRBV5-6 and TRBJ2-5, with TRBD1 identical over 10 bases. CDR1 is SGHDT and CDR2 is YYEEEE in the germline V gene. The CDR3 consists of 14 residues. Trimming at V came to 4 bases and at J to 4 bases, leaving 4 bases not matched to a gene.